This TCR beta chain was sequenced for a study of CD8+CD57+ T cells in acquired aplastic anemia. TCR beta VDJ combinations and CDR3 sequences were profiled from genomic DNA. TCRdb fed the reads into MiXCR, producing one record per CDR3 protein. The sample comprises about 160,000 distinct CDR3 sequences, over 40% of which are singletons, and around 3.2% rests with the top ten. This clonotype appeared a single time. Selection for sequencing was limited to patients who had shown CD8+CD57+ cell expansion by flow cytometry. The CDR3 consists of 14 residues. CDR1 and CDR2 from the germline V gene are MGHDK and SYGVNS. V lost 2 bases and J 4 bases, leaving 11 bases between the germline ends.

The J gene is TRBJ1-1, the V gene TRBV25-1; a possible D gene is TRBD1 (6 bases). Sequencing input: sorted CD4+, CD8+, or CD8+CD57+ T cells (not recorded which) from PBMCs. The receptor was derived from a human donor with aplastic anemia. CDR3 residues: CASSEQGWSTEAFF. CDR3 sequence (DNA): TGTGCCAGCAGTGAACAGGGGTGGAGCACTGAAGCTTTCTTT.